The sequence of this TCR beta chain was determined in a study of regulatory and conventional T cells in RAG deficiency. Study results and limitations: Omenn CD25-high CD127-low cells may be activated cells, not true Tregs. Treg unique TCR beta sequences were about 110-fold fewer in Omenn syndrome and CID/AS patients than controls. Patient subsets had shorter CDR3s; Omenn Treg-Tconv overlap exceeded 75%. Shannon entropy was markedly lower and Simpson indices higher in RAG-deficient patients than control T-cell subsets.

Genomic DNA came from blood regulatory T cells gated CD4+ CD25-high CD127-low. Germline V gene lookup returns CDR1 SEHNR and CDR2 FQNEAQ (reference sequence). CDR3 length: 13 residues. J lost 5 bases, V lost 6 bases, and 2 bases had no gene match. Of note for this clone: Its antigen remains unknown.

Sequencing used immunoSEQ multiplex PCR; TCRdb keeps in-frame clones, though not all of them. The sample holds 6,000 to 8,000 clones, around 90% seen once. The same specimen was also included in a second study, on regulatory T cells. As reported in that work: Amplification used 52 TRBV primers and 13 TRBJ primers.

This TCR derives from a human donor in good health. Sequencing was performed on CD127- CD25+ CD4+ Tregs sorted from blood. The chain has TRBV7-9 and TRBJ2-2; 8 positions match TRBD2. The CDR3 sequence is CASRLAATGELFF. CDR3 DNA: TGTGCCAGCAGACTAGCGGCGACCGGGGAGCTGTTTTTT.